What follows are 22 T cell receptor beta chains derived from one specimen sequenced in a study of identical twins (dated by TCRdb to between 2015 and 2016). The library was made by 5' RACE. Reads for this sample came from an Illumina HiSeq 2000. TCRdb reworked the public reads: Q25 trimming with fastp, MiXCR clone assembly, productive beta chains retained. Rows with one shared CDR3 protein collapse into an entry with the most common genes and DNA. In this sample the table shows a few hundred thousand distinct CDR3 sequences, more than 9.5% of which occur a single time. Approximately 4% of the sample lies in the top ten. The sample was also linked to a second study, of yellow fever vaccine responses in identical twins.

The material sequenced was memory (CD45RO+) T cells sorted from blood. What this sample's cell subset or site label stands for: CD45RO+ enriched T cells. The origin of the receptors is a woman younger than 35 in good health.

The chain has TRBV20-1 and TRBJ2-7; the D gene is possibly TRBD2 (5 bases). This CDR3 has 12 residues. Germline lookup yields CDR1 DFQATT and CDR2 SNEGSKA (reference sequence). CDR3: CSGEGSSYEQYF. CDR3 nucleotides: TGCAGCGGGGAAGGGAGCTCCTACGAGCAGTACTTC.

The chain joins TRBV6-2 or TRBV6-3 to TRBJ2-7; D remains unclear. Germline assignment: CDR1 MNHEY and CDR2 SVGEGT. Trimming stripped 6 bases from V and 2 bases from J, with 14 bases between. The CDR3 consists of 14 residues. The CDR3 DNA sequence: TGTGCCAGCAGCACTTCTTCGAAGGCCTACGAGCAGTACTTC. This codes for CASSTSSKAYEQYF.

This chain uses TRBV19 with TRBJ2-7; D not resolved. V dropped 6 bases and J dropped 3 bases, with 9 bases sitting between them. Germline loops: CDR1 LNHDA, CDR2 SQIVND (reference sequence). This CDR3 contains 12 residues. CDR3 DNA: TGTGCCAGTAGCCAAAACTTCTACGAGCAGTACTTC. Amino acid sequence: CASSQNFYEQYF.

V and J are TRBV18 and TRBJ2-1; 9 bases match TRBD1. Germline V lookup: CDR1 KGHSH, CDR2 LQKENI. Trimming removed 6 bases from V and 3 bases from J; junction bases left unmatched: 9. This CDR3 has 16 residues. The CDR3 region is CASSYRDRVNYNEQFF. The DNA of the CDR3 is TGTGCCAGCTCGTACCGGGACAGGGTAAACTACAATGAGCAGTTCTTC. The entire variable domain, with the rest obtained from reference TRBV18 and TRBJ2-1, is as follows: NAGVMQNPRHLVRRRGQEARLRCSPMKGHSHVYWYRQLPEEGLKFMVYLQKENIIDESGMPKERFSAEFPKEGPSILRIQQVVRGDSAAYFCASSYRDRVNYNEQFFGPGTRLTVL.

This chain joins TRBV30 and TRBJ1-5; the D gene is possibly TRBD1 (6 bases). Looked up from germline, CDR1 is GTSNPN and CDR2 is SVGIG (reference sequence). This CDR3 contains 13 residues. V lost 2 bases to trimming and J lost 5 bases, with 10 bases between them. The CDR3 spells CAWSTGGDQPQHF. CDR3 coding DNA: TGTGCCTGGAGTACCGGGGGCGATCAGCCCCAGCATTTT.

This clonotype came up a few times. CDR3 bases: TGTGCCAGCAGTTCGGGGGGGCCGGCAGATACGCAGTATTTT. Encoded protein: CASSSGGPADTQYF. The V call is TRBV2, the J call TRBJ2-3; 8 bases agree with TRBD2. Germline loops: CDR1 SNHLY, CDR2 FYNNEI. The CDR3 loop spans 14 amino acids. V was clipped by 5 bases and J by 4 bases; unmatched bases: 5.

This clonotype has a count of ten or more. The J gene is TRBJ2-2, the V gene TRBV11-1, with D hard to call. This CDR3 spans 13 amino acids. Trimming removed 2 bases at V and 7 bases at J, with 8 bases between. The germline gives CDR1 SGHAT, CDR2 FQDESV (reference sequence). This CDR3 is CASSLSAIGELFF. The CDR3 DNA follows: TGTGCCAGCAGCTTATCTGCAATCGGGGAGCTGTTTTTT.

The sample holds many counts of this clonotype. J is TRBJ2-1 and V is TRBV29-1; D ambiguous. Germline V lookup: CDR1 SQVTM, CDR2 ANQGSEA. The CDR3 consists of 14 residues. The germline V and J ends were trimmed by 0 bases and 7 bases, with 13 bases remaining between them. The chain's CDR3 is CSVEDRHGRNEQFF. CDR3 DNA: TGCAGCGTTGAAGATAGGCACGGAAGAAATGAGCAGTTCTTC.

This sequence joins TRBV14 and TRBJ2-1; possible D gene TRBD1, 12 bases. The germline V gene has CDR1 SGHDN and CDR2 FVKESK. Trimming left V 4 bases short and J 6 bases short, with 43 bases between. This CDR3 is 24 amino acids long. The CDR3 sequence is CASSPPGTGGGGFLAGGNRNEQFF. The CDR3 bases are TGTGCCAGCAGCCCCCCCGGGACAGGGGGCGGGGGATTTCTAGCGGGGGGAAATCGCAATGAGCAGTTCTTC.

This clonotype was observed at least ten times. The DNA of the CDR3 is TGCGCCAGCAGCTTGGACCAGGGGGCCGAGTCTACCGGCTACACCTTC. It is translated as CASSLDQGAESTGYTF. The V call is TRBV5-1, the J call TRBJ1-2, with 8 nucleotides matching TRBD1. The CDR3 totals 16 residues. J lost 8 bases, V lost 0 bases, and 12 bases had no gene match. The germline gives CDR1 SGHRS, CDR2 YFSETQ.

The chain combines TRBV18 with TRBJ2-7, with 12 bases aligning to TRBD1. The junction had 6 bases not matched to a gene; V was cut back by 1 base and J by 5 bases. Germline values: CDR1 KGHSH, CDR2 LQKENI. The CDR3 spans 16 residues. The DNA of the CDR3 is TGTGCCAGCTCACCACGAGGGACAGGGGGCAGAGACGAGCAGTACTTC. It encodes CASSPRGTGGRDEQYF.

At least ten counts were recorded for this clonotype. The genes are TRBV5-1 and TRBJ2-5, with D perhaps being TRBD1 or TRBD2 (5 bases each). This CDR3 contains 13 residues. V was clipped by 6 bases and J by 2 bases, with 11 bases between them. CDR1 is SGHRS, CDR2 YFSETQ, per germline. CDR3 nucleotide sequence: TGCGCCAGCAAACCCGAGGGGCAAGAGACCCAGTACTTC. Amino acids: CASKPEGQETQYF.

This clonotype was counted a few times. The CDR3 spells CASSGQDDTQYF. The CDR3 DNA is TGTGCCAGCAGCGGTCAGGACGATACGCAGTATTTT. V and J are TRBV12-3 or TRBV12-4 and TRBJ2-3; D remains ambiguous. This CDR3 is built from 12 residues. V was shortened by 6 bases and J by 6 bases, with 10 bases between the two germline ends.

This clonotype has just a few counts. V is TRBV5-1 and J is TRBJ2-1, with 7 nucleotides matching TRBD1. Germline V lookup: CDR1 SGHRS, CDR2 YFSETQ. The CDR3 has 14 amino acids. V shed 3 bases, J shed 8 bases, and the junction held 8 bases outside the gene matches. CDR3 sequence (DNA): TGCGCCAGCAGCTCTCTACCCCAGGGGGATGAGCAGTTCTTC. It is translated as CASSSLPQGDEQFF.

The chain is built from TRBV20-1 and TRBJ2-1, with TRBD2 matching over 10 bases. Germline values: CDR1 DFQATT, CDR2 SNEGSKA (reference sequence). The CDR3 spans 17 residues. V lost 2 bases, J lost 7 bases, and 14 bases stayed unmatched. CDR3 region: CSARKFQLAGARNEQFF. The CDR3 coding sequence is TGCAGTGCTAGAAAGTTTCAGCTAGCGGGAGCGAGGAATGAGCAGTTCTTC.

The chain recombines TRBV27 with TRBJ1-6, with D perhaps TRBD1 (6 bases). V gave up 7 bases and J gave up 7 bases, with 14 bases separating them. This CDR3 contains 14 residues. Germline assignment: CDR1 MNHEY and CDR2 SMNVEV (reference sequence). CDR3 sequence reads: CASTDQGSNSPLHF. CDR3 DNA: TGTGCCAGCACTGACCAGGGGAGCAATTCACCCCTCCACTTT.

This clonotype appeared many times. The V gene is TRBV10-2, the J gene TRBJ2-3; 10 bases line up with TRBD2. The trim removed 6 bases at V and 1 base at J, leaving 7 bases unmatched. Germline CDR1 is WSHSY and CDR2 is SAAADI. This CDR3 has 16 amino acids. The chain's CDR3 is CASRSGRALGTDTQYF. For the CDR3, the DNA is TGCGCCAGCAGGAGCGGGAGGGCCTTGGGCACAGATACGCAGTATTTT.

This clonotype was detected only a few times. This sequence joins TRBV29-1 and TRBJ1-4; a possible D gene is TRBD1 (5 bases). The CDR3 spans 11 residues. V was pared by 6 bases and J by 5 bases, with 7 bases between. CDR1 and CDR2 (germline): SQVTM, ANQGSEA. In nucleotides, the CDR3 is TGCAGCGTATCAGGGAATGAAAAACTGTTTTTT. Protein: CSVSGNEKLFF.

J is TRBJ2-5 and V is TRBV20-1; 8 bases match TRBD1. CDR3 size: 16 residues. Per germline, CDR1 DFQATT and CDR2 SNEGSKA (reference sequence). Trimming removed 4 bases from V and 2 bases from J; junction bases left unmatched: 12. The CDR3 DNA follows: TGCAGTGCTAATAGAGGACAGGGTGTAGATCAAGAGACCCAGTACTTC. Encoded protein: CSANRGQGVDQETQYF.

The chain has TRBV20-1 and TRBJ2-3; no clear D. Trimming stripped 6 bases from V and 5 bases from J, with 9 bases between. Per the germline V gene, CDR1 is DFQATT and CDR2 is SNEGSKA (reference sequence). The CDR3 length is 11 residues. The CDR3 sequence is CSARFIDTQYF. The DNA of the CDR3 is TGCAGTGCCCGGTTCATAGATACGCAGTATTTT.

With respect to this clonotype: An end of the junction does not agree with germline; a read error may underlie this. CDR3 DNA sequence: TGTGCCTGCAGCTCGGACTGGTACGAGCAGTACTTC. It specifies CACSSDWYEQYF. This rearrangement joins TRBV7-6 to TRBJ2-7; D perhaps matches TRBD2 (5 bases). Germline V gives CDR1 SGHVS, CDR2 FNYEAQ. The CDR3 runs 12 residues.

This clonotype has a count of ten or more. CDR3 DNA sequence: TGTGCCAGCAGCCAAGATCGGTCGATCCCGAATCAGCCCCAGCATTTT. Its protein product is CASSQDRSIPNQPQHF. The V and J genes are TRBV4-2 and TRBJ1-5; no clear D gene. Germline lookup yields CDR1 LGHNA and CDR2 YNFKEQ. Trimming pared 0 bases from V and 4 bases from J, leaving 13 bases between. The CDR3 is made up of 16 amino acids.